The 24 T cell receptor beta chains reported below all come from one sample, sequenced in a study of blood T cell repertoires in COVID-19. Assay used: immunoSEQ multiplex PCR; TCRdb lists only in-frame clones, some missing. Of about 240,000 clones listed, 86% are singletons. The sequencing input was peripheral blood. These receptors all stem from a man between 60 and 75 years old with acute or convalescent COVID-19.

The CDR3 DNA reads as TGTGCCAGCAGCCGCCGGACTAACACCGGGGAGCTGTTTTTT. This sequence encodes CASSRRTNTGELFF. The rearrangement joins TRBV7-9 to TRBJ2-2; the D gene is possibly TRBD2 (5 bases). This CDR3 contains 14 residues. Germline V gene data show CDR1 as SEHNR and CDR2 as FQNEAQ (reference sequence). V was pared by 5 bases and J by 2 bases, with 9 bases between.

The gene calls are TRBV9 and TRBJ2-2; TRBD2 agrees at 7 bases. The CDR3 is made up of 16 amino acids. From germline, CDR1 is SGDLS and CDR2 YYNGEE. The trim removed 0 bases at V and 5 bases at J, leaving 7 bases unmatched. CDR3 protein: CASSVAERGGTGELFF. The CDR3 bases are TGTGCCAGCAGCGTAGCTGAGAGGGGAGGGACCGGGGAGCTGTTTTTT.

The rearrangement uses TRBV10-3 and TRBJ2-1; 9 bases align to TRBD2. This CDR3 is 16 amino acids long. With V trimmed by 0 bases and J by 7 bases, 7 bases remained unmatched. Germline V gives CDR1 ENHRY, CDR2 SYGVKD. The CDR3 reads CAISESVAGDDNEQFF. The CDR3 bases are TGTGCCATCAGTGAGTCTGTAGCGGGAGATGATAATGAGCAGTTCTTC.

This clone was recorded a few times. J is TRBJ1-2 and V is TRBV4-2; tentatively, D is TRBD1 (6 bases). Germline V CDR1 and CDR2: LGHNA, YNFKEQ. This CDR3 comprises 18 residues. V was shortened by 2 bases and J by 2 bases, with 21 bases between the two germline ends. In DNA, the CDR3 is TGTGCCAGCAGCCAAAGGCAGGGGCCAAATTCCGCAAACTATGGCTACACCTTC. Its translation: CASSQRQGPNSANYGYTF.

Only one count was recorded for this clone. The J gene is TRBJ1-2, the V gene TRBV28; 12 bases line up with TRBD1. V trimming: 6 bases; J trimming: 7 bases; junction bases outside the gene matches: 6. The CDR3 is made up of 14 amino acids. CDR1 is MDHEN and CDR2 is SYDVKM in the germline V gene. The DNA for the CDR3 is TGTGCCAGCAGCTCGGGACAGGGGGCGCTTGGCTACACCTTC. Translated: CASSSGQGALGYTF.

The V call is TRBV19, the J call TRBJ1-5; D perhaps matches TRBD1 (5 bases). Germline loops: CDR1 LNHDA, CDR2 SQIVND (reference sequence). The germline V and J ends were trimmed by 8 bases and 3 bases, with 8 bases remaining between them. The CDR3 has 12 residues. The CDR3 bases are TGTGCCAGTTCCAGGGTCAATCAGCCCCAGCATTTT. Translation: CASSRVNQPQHF.

This clone appeared once. The V call is TRBV7-2, the J call TRBJ2-1; D ambiguous. Trimming removed 5 bases at V and 3 bases at J, with 20 bases between. The CDR3 length is 17 residues. Germline-derived CDR1 and CDR2 are SGHTA and FQGNSA. CDR3 residues: CASSLTTGGRDYNEQFF. As DNA, the CDR3 is TGTGCCAGCAGCCTTACGACCGGCGGTAGAGACTACAATGAGCAGTTCTTC. Complete variable domain (other parts from reference TRBV7-2 and TRBJ2-1): GAGVSQSPSNKVTEKGKDVELRCDPISGHTALYWYRQSLGQGLEFLIYFQGNSAPDKSGLPSDRFSAERTGGSVSTLTIQRTQQEDSAVYLCASSLTTGGRDYNEQFFGPGTRLTVL.

The chain couples TRBV14 to TRBJ2-1; 7 positions match TRBD1. J was trimmed by 5 bases and V by 4 bases; bases with no gene match: 5. CDR1 is SGHDN, CDR2 FVKESK, per germline. The CDR3 is 14 amino acids. CDR3 nucleotides: TGTGCCAGCAGCCCCCAGGGACAGAACAATGAGCAGTTCTTC. It translates to CASSPQGQNNEQFF.

The J gene is TRBJ1-2, the V gene TRBV6-5; possible D gene TRBD1, 6 bases. CDR3 length equals 13 residues. V was trimmed by 6 bases and J by 0 bases, leaving 8 bases between them. Germline V gene lookup returns CDR1 MNHEY and CDR2 SVGAGI. Here the CDR3 reads CASRDSTNYGYTF. In nucleotides, the CDR3 is TGTGCCAGCAGGGACAGTACTAACTATGGCTACACCTTC.

The chain employs TRBV4-1 and TRBJ1-4; tentatively, D is TRBD1 (5 bases). Trimming took 3 bases from V and 8 from J, leaving 22 bases between them. The CDR3 contains 17 residues. Germline CDR1 MGHRA, CDR2 YSYEKL. The CDR3 bases are TGCGCCAGCAGCCAGGCGCAAGGGGCCTCGCCGGCGGAAAAACTGTTTTTT. Translating gives CASSQAQGASPAEKLFF.

This clone has a single count. The chain uses TRBV3-1 (or the pseudogene TRBV3-2) and TRBJ1-1; D might be TRBD1 (6 bases). The CDR3 has 14 residues. V was pared by 3 bases and J by 1 base, with 9 bases between. Per germline, CDR1 LGHDT and CDR2 YNNKEL (reference sequence). CDR3 region: CASSHWDKNTEAFF. The CDR3 region has the DNA TGTGCCAGCAGCCATTGGGACAAGAACACTGAAGCTTTCTTT.

The chain couples TRBV7-3 to TRBJ1-2, with 10 bases fitting TRBD1. Germline V lookup: CDR1 SGHTA, CDR2 FQGTGA. CDR3 size: 15 residues. Losses at the gene ends were 3 bases for V and 8 bases for J; bases not matched to a gene: 9. The CDR3 sequence is CASSLTGGAHRGYTF. The CDR3 DNA is TGTGCCAGCAGCTTGACAGGGGGCGCTCATAGGGGCTACACCTTC.

The CDR3 DNA reads TGTGCCAGCAGTGAAACTAGCGGGATACGCAATGAGCAGTTCTTC. Translation: CASSETSGIRNEQFF. The chain is built from TRBV25-1 and TRBJ2-1, with TRBD2 identical over 10 bases. Looked up from germline, CDR1 is MGHDK and CDR2 is SYGVNS. CDR3 length: 15 residues. The junction had 4 bases not matched to a gene; V was cut back by 2 bases and J by 6 bases.

Details on this clone: Other nucleotide sequences from this sample produce the same CDR3. The V and J genes are TRBV10-3 and TRBJ2-1; TRBD2 aligns across 9 bases. The CDR3 runs 16 residues. Per the germline V gene, CDR1 is ENHRY and CDR2 is SYGVKD. V dropped 3 bases and J dropped 4; count of bases not matched to a gene: 7. For the CDR3, the DNA is TGTGCCATCAGTGAAGCTACGGGACTAGCTTACAATGAGCAGTTCTTC. The encoded protein is CAISEATGLAYNEQFF.

This sequence joins TRBV7-2 and TRBJ1-1; D is ambiguous. The CDR3 extends over 13 amino acids. The V end lost 2 bases, the J end lost 4 bases, and 8 bases lay between the germline ends. CDR1 and CDR2 (germline): SGHTA, FQGNSA. The CDR3: CASSLLAGTEAFF. CDR3 DNA: TGTGCCAGCAGCTTACTAGCTGGCACTGAAGCTTTCTTT.

J is TRBJ2-3 and V is TRBV5-1; TRBD2 might be the D (5 bases). The CDR3 is made up of 16 amino acids. V lost 0 bases and J lost 1, with 12 bases in between. Germline CDR1 and CDR2: SGHRS and YFSETQ. CDR3 loop: CASSLDGVEGTDTQYF. CDR3 DNA: TGCGCCAGCAGCTTGGACGGGGTGGAGGGCACAGATACGCAGTATTTT.

The table lists this clone with a count of one. The genes are TRBV27 and TRBJ2-7; 10 nucleotides match TRBD1. The germline V gene has CDR1 MNHEY and CDR2 SMNVEV (reference sequence). The CDR3 loop spans 17 amino acids. Germline trimming cut 10 bases from V and 3 bases from J; bases unmatched to any gene: 18. In nucleotides, the CDR3 is TGTGCCAACACACTCCTCCGGGGACAGGGGCGCTACTACGAGCAGTACTTC. It specifies CANTLLRGQGRYYEQYF.

The chain's CDR3 is CATSEPTSWSITDTQYF. The CDR3, as DNA: TGTGCCACCAGTGAGCCGACTAGTTGGTCCATCACAGATACGCAGTATTTT. The J gene is TRBJ2-3, the V gene TRBV24-1; possibly TRBD2 for D (6 bases). The CDR3 totals 17 residues. Germline CDR1 is KGHDR and CDR2 is SFDVKD. Trimming removed 4 bases from V and 2 bases from J, with 18 bases in between.

The chain couples TRBV19 to TRBJ2-5; 7 bases are a match to TRBD2. This CDR3 has 13 amino acids. The trim removed 4 bases at V and 2 bases at J, leaving 1 base unmatched. Germline V CDR1 and CDR2: LNHDA, SQIVND (reference sequence). The CDR3 reads CASSRGGQETQYF. Here the CDR3 DNA reads TGTGCCAGTAGTAGGGGGGGGCAAGAGACCCAGTACTTC.

A few counts support this clone. This chain uses TRBV15 with TRBJ2-1; 12 bases agree with TRBD2. V shed 1 base and J 7 bases; nucleotides not matched to a gene: 5. This CDR3 is 16 amino acids long. Looked up from germline, CDR1 is LNHNV and CDR2 is YYDKDF (reference sequence). CDR3 sequence: CATSRVLAGGINEQFF. The CDR3 nucleotides are TGTGCCACCAGCAGAGTTCTAGCGGGAGGGATTAATGAGCAGTTCTTC.

This chain joins TRBV28 and TRBJ1-1, with 8 positions matching TRBD1. With V trimmed by 7 bases and J by 11 bases, 12 bases remained unmatched. Germline V gene data show CDR1 as MDHEN and CDR2 as SYDVKM. The CDR3 is 13 amino acids. The CDR3 sequence is CASMGQDLNPAFF. The CDR3 DNA is TGTGCCAGCATGGGACAGGACCTAAACCCGGCTTTCTTT.

This clone was observed a handful of times. This chain uses TRBV4-1 with TRBJ2-1, with a possible D match to TRBD2 (6 bases). This CDR3 has 15 residues. Per the germline V gene, CDR1 is MGHRA and CDR2 is YSYEKL. Trimming took 0 bases from V and 2 from J, leaving 8 bases between them. This CDR3 is CASSQETSTYNEQFF. DNA of the CDR3: TGCGCCAGCAGCCAAGAAACTAGCACCTACAATGAGCAGTTCTTC.

A note on this clone: This sample also contains other DNA sequences that code for the same CDR3. This chain uses TRBV6-5 with TRBJ1-2; 9 nucleotides agree with TRBD1. The germline V gene has CDR1 MNHEY and CDR2 SVGAGI. This CDR3 has 14 residues. With V trimmed by 6 bases and J by 4 bases, 6 bases remained unmatched. The CDR3 sequence: CASSKGQGLYGYTF. The DNA for the CDR3 is TGTGCCAGCAGCAAAGGACAGGGGCTCTATGGCTACACCTTC.

The J gene is TRBJ2-1, the V gene TRBV5-6, with 9 bases that match TRBD2. The CDR3 consists of 14 residues. Germline-derived CDR1 and CDR2 are SGHDT and YYEEEE. V dropped 0 bases and J dropped 14; count of bases not matched to a gene: 9. CDR3 coding DNA: TGTGCCAGCAGCTTGGTAGGGCGGGAGGGCGGAGAGTTCTTC. Translation: CASSLVGREGGEFF.